The rows below give T cell receptor beta chains drawn from one sample of a study of cytomegalovirus exposure and HLA in healthy donors. The protocol was immunoSEQ multiplex PCR, while the TCRdb copy is restricted to in-frame clones and leaves out a portion. The sample has approximately 110,000 clones; roughly four fifths are singletons. The specimen was PBMCs. The receptors shown here come from a man aged 35-49 years in good health and CMV-seronegative. Each CDR3 is given with its conserved first and last residue. Fields, in order: clone size, V gene, J gene, D gene, CDR3 protein, CDR3 DNA. D genes are given only for firm matches. Clone size, where shown, is once, few, many, or a class for clones that have expanded.

.	TRBV7-6	TRBJ2-7	TRBD2	CASSSWTSGRGLSLLKQYF	TGTGCCAGCAGCTCCTGGACTAGCGGGAGGGGACTCTCCCTTTTGAAGCAGTACTTC
.	TRBV6-5	TRBJ1-2	.	CASSYSGVNYGYTF	TGTGCCAGCAGTTACTCGGGAGTGAACTATGGCTACACCTTC
.	TRBV19	TRBJ1-2	TRBD1	CASAVGQGAGGYTF	TGTGCCAGCGCCGTAGGGCAGGGGGCAGGTGGCTACACCTTC
.	TRBV5-5	TRBJ2-7	.	CASSFVGGGGYEQYF	TGTGCCAGCAGCTTCGTGGGGGGCGGGGGCTACGAGCAGTACTTC
.	TRBV6-1	TRBJ2-7	TRBD1	CASSEKVQGQVSYEQYF	TGTGCCAGCAGTGAAAAAGTACAGGGACAGGTCTCCTACGAGCAGTACTTC
once	TRBV19	TRBJ2-7	TRBD2	CASREAAGEHEQYF	TGTGCCAGTAGGGAAGCAGCGGGAGAGCACGAGCAGTACTTC
few	TRBV7-9	TRBJ1-1	.	CASSLVLGGRPEAFF	TGTGCCAGCAGCCTAGTTCTAGGGGGTCGGCCTGAAGCTTTCTTT
.	TRBV9	TRBJ1-1	TRBD1	CASSTGGLNTEAFF	TGTGCCAGCAGCACAGGGGGCTTGAACACTGAAGCTTTCTTT
.	TRBV15	TRBJ2-5	.	CATSRGEAGFETQYF	TGTGCCACCAGCAGAGGGGAGGCGGGGTTCGAGACCCAGTACTTC
.	TRBV30	TRBJ1-5	.	CAWSVSPDQPQHF	TGTGCCTGGAGTGTATCCCCCGATCAGCCCCAGCATTTT
.	TRBV10-3	TRBJ2-7	TRBD1	CAISGTGQGAYEQYF	TGTGCCATCAGTGGAACGGGACAGGGAGCCTACGAGCAGTACTTC
.	TRBV2	TRBJ2-1	.	CASSEQGLAAYNEQFF	TGTGCCAGCAGTGAACAGGGGCTAGCGGCCTACAATGAGCAGTTCTTC
.	TRBV5-1	TRBJ2-1	.	CASSPTRTADNEQFF	TGCGCCAGCAGCCCTACACGGACAGCCGACAATGAGCAGTTCTTC
few	TRBV19	TRBJ2-1	.	CASSPPLRLYNEQFF	TGTGCCAGTAGTCCCCCCCTGAGGCTATACAATGAGCAGTTCTTC
.	TRBV11-3	TRBJ2-7	TRBD1	CASSPPGTGWRDEQYF	TGTGCCAGCAGCCCCCCCGGGACAGGGTGGAGGGACGAGCAGTACTTC
.	TRBV7-9	TRBJ1-1	.	CSSSLYRQKNTEAFF	TGTTCCAGCAGCTTATATCGTCAGAAGAACACTGAAGCTTTCTTT
.	TRBV7-9	TRBJ2-3	.	CASSTGTDTQYF	TGTGCCAGCAGTACAGGCACAGATACGCAGTATTTT
.	TRBV27	TRBJ2-2	.	CASTLNTGELFF	TGTGCCAGCACCTTGAACACCGGGGAGCTGTTTTTT
.	TRBV6-4	TRBJ2-5	TRBD1	CASSADRASGETQYF	TGTGCCAGCAGTGCGGACAGGGCCTCGGGGGAGACCCAGTACTTC
once	TRBV7-8	TRBJ2-7	.	CASSSSRVQQYF	TGTGCCAGCAGCTCGTCCAGGGTGCAGCAGTACTTC
.	TRBV6-5	TRBJ2-7	TRBD1	CASSYGTDSYEQYF	TGTGCCAGCAGTTACGGGACAGACTCCTACGAGCAGTACTTC
.	TRBV5-1	TRBJ2-1	.	CASSLGRGDNEQFF	TGCGCCAGCAGCTTGGGCAGGGGGGACAATGAGCAGTTCTTC
.	TRBV25-1	TRBJ2-5	TRBD2	CASLGLAGDSGPEETQYF	TGTGCCAGCTTGGGGCTAGCGGGAGATTCGGGTCCAGAAGAGACCCAGTACTTC
.	TRBV5-4	TRBJ2-7	TRBD1	CASSLGTGRWEQYF	TGTGCCAGCAGCCTCGGGACAGGGAGGTGGGAGCAGTACTTC
.	TRBV6-1	TRBJ2-2	.	CASRNRVPGELFF	TGTGCCAGCAGAAACAGGGTTCCCGGGGAGCTGTTTTTT
.	TRBV4-3	TRBJ2-3	TRBD1	CASSQEGTGGTDTQYF	TGCGCCAGCAGCCAAGAGGGGACAGGGGGCACAGATACGCAGTATTTT
.	TRBV5-1	TRBJ2-7	.	CASREGQYHEQYF	TGCGCCAGCAGGGAGGGACAGTATCACGAGCAGTACTTC
.	TRBV2	TRBJ2-7	.	CASSEALRAQGYF	TGTGCCAGCAGTGAAGCGCTTAGGGCTCAGGGGTACTTC
.	TRBV7-9	TRBJ2-1	.	CASSNLTRYNEQFF	TGTGCCAGCAGCAATCTGACTCGGTACAATGAGCAGTTCTTC
.	TRBV15	TRBJ2-7	TRBD2	CATSRESSGRVGEQYF	TGTGCCACCAGCAGAGAGAGTAGCGGGAGGGTCGGCGAGCAGTACTTC
.	TRBV30	TRBJ2-5	.	CAWSVADRTTQYF	TGTGCCTGGAGTGTAGCGGATCGCACGACCCAGTACTTC
.	TRBV19	TRBJ2-7	TRBD1	CASSDRVYYEQYF	TGTGCCAGTAGTGACAGGGTTTACTACGAGCAGTACTTC
.	TRBV6-6	TRBJ2-7	.	CASSPRDSRSYEQYF	TGTGCCAGCAGTCCTCGGGACTCCCGCTCCTACGAGCAGTACTTC
.	TRBV29-1	TRBJ1-1	TRBD1	CSVDRDSLPEAFF	TGCAGCGTTGATCGGGACAGTCTACCCGAAGCTTTCTTT
.	TRBV6-4	TRBJ2-3	.	CASSDSGIALTDTQYF	TGTGCCAGCAGTGACTCCGGGATAGCCCTTACAGATACGCAGTATTTT
.	TRBV7-6	TRBJ2-1	.	CASSRETGTSNEQFF	TGTGCCAGCAGCCGAGAGACTGGGACTTCCAATGAGCAGTTCTTC
.	TRBV30	TRBJ2-1	.	CAWSGGHSSYNEQFF	TGTGCCTGGAGTGGCGGACATAGCTCCTACAATGAGCAGTTCTTC
.	TRBV15	TRBJ1-1	TRBD1	CATSRPGQGAYTEAFF	TGTGCCACCAGCAGACCTGGACAGGGGGCTTACACTGAAGCTTTCTTT
.	TRBV7-2	TRBJ2-5	TRBD2	CASSLGGGGAVQETQYF	TGTGCCAGCAGCTTAGGGGGCGGGGGGGCCGTCCAAGAGACCCAGTACTTC
.	TRBV6-5	TRBJ2-2	TRBD1	CASRRDRGNTGELFF	TGTGCCAGCAGACGGGACAGGGGGAACACCGGGGAGCTGTTTTTT
.	TRBV30	TRBJ1-4	.	CAWSRTWEEKLFF	TGTGCCTGGAGTCGTACCTGGGAGGAAAAACTGTTTTTT
.	TRBV5-8	TRBJ2-1	TRBD2	CASSFGLAGAYNEQFF	TGTGCCAGCAGCTTTGGATTAGCGGGGGCGTACAATGAGCAGTTCTTC
once	TRBV10-1	TRBJ2-1	TRBD1	CASSESRGTGCNEQFF	TGCGCCAGCAGTGAGTCGAGAGGGACAGGGTGCAATGAGCAGTTCTTC
.	TRBV2	TRBJ2-3	TRBD1	CASSEGLRGPTDTQYF	TGTGCCAGCAGTGAAGGGTTAAGGGGGCCCACAGATACGCAGTATTTT
.	TRBV4-3	TRBJ2-7	.	CASSQDWTDPPYEQYF	TGCGCCAGCAGCCAGGATTGGACAGACCCTCCCTACGAGCAGTACTTC
.	TRBV7-8	TRBJ2-5	.	CASGSSGEQYF	TGTGCCAGCGGTTCCTCGGGGGAGCAGTACTTC
.	TRBV7-6	TRBJ2-7	.	CASSQWGLSYEQYF	TGTGCCAGCAGTCAGTGGGGACTCTCCTACGAGCAGTACTTC
.	TRBV15	TRBJ2-2	.	CATTDRRGALNTGELFF	TGTGCCACCACGGACAGGAGGGGAGCTCTAAACACCGGGGAGCTGTTTTTT
.	TRBV4-1	TRBJ2-5	.	CASSEPTRETQYF	TGCGCCAGCAGCGAACCCACCCGGGAGACCCAGTACTTC
.	TRBV7-2	TRBJ1-1	TRBD1	CASSLGTGNTEAFF	TGTGCCAGCAGCTTGGGGACAGGGAACACTGAAGCTTTCTTT
.	TRBV11-3	TRBJ2-5	TRBD2	CASSLGLAGETQYF	TGTGCCAGCAGCTTGGGGCTAGCGGGAGAGACCCAGTACTTC
.	TRBV2	TRBJ2-1	TRBD2	CASSGQREFEQFF	TGTGCCAGCAGTGGACAGCGGGAGTTTGAGCAGTTCTTC
.	TRBV12-5	TRBJ1-5	.	CASGSPQFSNQPQHF	TGTGCTAGTGGTTCCCCACAGTTCAGCAATCAGCCCCAGCATTTT
once	TRBV4-2	TRBJ1-2	TRBD1	CASSPRGTGLGGYTF	TGTGCCAGCAGCCCCCGAGGGACAGGACTAGGTGGCTACACCTTC
few	TRBV19	TRBJ1-5	.	CASSIVRRSNQPQHF	TGTGCCAGTAGTATAGTCCGCCGGAGCAATCAGCCCCAGCATTTT
.	TRBV7-9	TRBJ1-6	TRBD1	CASSSRQGDNSPLHF	TGTGCCAGCAGCTCAAGACAGGGTGATAATTCACCCCTCCACTTT
few	TRBV27	TRBJ2-7	.	CASSSLGSTSYEQYF	TGTGCCAGCAGTTCCCTAGGTTCGACCTCCTACGAGCAGTACTTC